The following is a T cell receptor beta chain sequence with its context. Its antigen is as yet unknown. TCRdb's copy holds only in-frame clones and misses some; the assay was immunoSEQ multiplex PCR. The data hold 27,000 or so clones, with 72% observed a single time. This entry belongs to a study of vaccination effects on CD4 cells after COVID-19. Findings and caveats of the study: Clonal contraction was marked in infection- and vaccine-induced clones late after vaccination. The study dataset contains few convalescent patients and includes no early post-infection timepoints.

In the ViraFEST assay, antigen-specific CD4+ clonotypes were identified by expansion after peptide-pool stimulation. Upon completion of around 9 days in culture, CD4+ T cells were isolated. Previously uninfected by SARS-CoV-2, the vaccine recipients also showed negative nucleocapsid antibodies. It was with about 10 IU/ml IL-2 and about 10 ug/ml peptides that 1.5 million to 2.5 million PBMC per well were cultured. Half the medium was replaced with IL-2 medium on days 3 and 7. The ends lost 2 bases at V and 2 bases at J; junction bases unmatched: 4. The CDR3 consists of 15 residues. Germline loops: CDR1 SEHNR, CDR2 FQNEAQ (reference sequence).

Sequences were derived from CD4+ T cells from PBMCs cultured with SARS-CoV-2 spike peptides, sampled before COVID-19 vaccination. This sequence joins TRBV7-9 and TRBJ2-5; 8 nucleotides agree with TRBD2. This sequence originates from a human donor who received a COVID-19 vaccine. The CDR3 DNA reads as TGTGCCAGCAGCTTATTGACTAGCGTACAAGAGACCCAGTACTTC. Protein sequence: CASSLLTSVQETQYF.